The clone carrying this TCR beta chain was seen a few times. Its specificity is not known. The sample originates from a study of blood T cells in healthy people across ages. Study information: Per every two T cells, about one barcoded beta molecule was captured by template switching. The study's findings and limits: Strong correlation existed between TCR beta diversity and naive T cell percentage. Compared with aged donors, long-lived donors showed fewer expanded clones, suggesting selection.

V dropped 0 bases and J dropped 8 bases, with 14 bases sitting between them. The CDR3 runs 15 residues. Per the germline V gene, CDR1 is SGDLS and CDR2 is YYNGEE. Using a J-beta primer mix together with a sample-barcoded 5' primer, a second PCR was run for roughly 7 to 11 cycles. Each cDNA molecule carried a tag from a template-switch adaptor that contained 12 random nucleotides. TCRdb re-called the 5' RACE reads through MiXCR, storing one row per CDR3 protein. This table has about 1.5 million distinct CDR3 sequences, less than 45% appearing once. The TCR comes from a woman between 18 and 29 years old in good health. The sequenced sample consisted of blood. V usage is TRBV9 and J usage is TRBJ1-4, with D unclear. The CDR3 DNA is TGTGCCAGCAGCGTAGATACTGGGGTTGGGGAAAAACTGTTTTTT. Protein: CASSVDTGVGEKLFF.